These 15 T cell receptor beta chains originate from one sample sequenced in a study of T cell clonality in common variable immunodeficiency. The study's findings and limits: In common variable immunodeficiency, TCR beta chains reportedly carried fewer deletions and N-nucleotide insertions.

Method: immunoSEQ multiplex PCR; TCRdb's copy keeps in-frame clones and lacks some. The table records about 28,000 clones without singletons, the ten largest covering 3.1%. Which antigens these TCRs recognize remains unknown. Sample: peripheral blood mononuclear cells. The receptors originated from a human donor with common variable immunodeficiency.

This clone was seen many times. Read data end 3 residues before the CDR3 end; the end is taken from the germline J gene. This chain uses TRBV7-2 with TRBJ2-3, with 8 bases that match TRBD1. CDR3 size: 13 residues. J gave up 3 bases and V 10 bases, and 6 bases lay outside the gene matches. Germline CDR1 reads SGHTA; CDR2 reads FQGNSA. This chain's CDR3 is CATRTGSTDTQYF. Partial CDR3 DNA: TGTGCCACCCGGACAGGGAGTACAGATACG.

About this clone: The CDR3 end lies 3 residues beyond the end of the read and is filled in from the germline J gene. V gene TRBV5-3 combines with J gene TRBJ2-1; TRBD1 matches at 8 bases. TRBV5-3 belongs to the ORF category, with a function that is uncertain. The CDR3 is made up of 14 amino acids. Germline trimming cut 6 bases from V and 4 bases from J; bases unmatched to any gene: 6. The CDR3 loop reads CARTPDREYNEQFF. The CDR3 bases that were read are TGTGCCAGAACTCCGGACAGGGAATACAATGAG.

This clone was counted only a few times. Read coverage stops 3 residues before the CDR3 terminus; the germline J gene supplies the remainder. The chain is built from TRBV18 and TRBJ2-7; the D is unclear. The germline V gene encodes CDR1 KGHSH and CDR2 LQKENI. With 4 bases removed from V and 2 bases from J, the gap between germline ends came to 15 bases. The CDR3 runs to 15 residues. This chain's CDR3 is CASSLELAQAYEQYF. The CDR3 DNA, read in part, is TGTGCCAGCTCACTCGAGTTGGCCCAGGCCTACGAG.

This clone was detected a few times. From the germline J gene comes the end of the CDR3, since the read stops 3 residues before it. V gene TRBV18 combines with J gene TRBJ1-2; D unclear. V was pared by 6 bases and J by 0 bases, with 11 bases between. CDR3 length: 14 amino acids. Per the germline V gene, CDR1 is KGHSH and CDR2 is LQKENI. The part of the CDR3 DNA that was read is TGTGCCAGCTCGGGAGTACTAGCTAACTATGGC. Protein sequence: CASSGVLANYG. The entire CDR3 protein is CASSGVLANYGYTF. The full variable domain, with the rest looked up from reference TRBV18 and TRBJ1-2, is NAGVMQNPRHLVRRRGQEARLRCSPMKGHSHVYWYRQLPEEGLKFMVYLQKENIIDESGMPKERFSAEFPKEGPSILRIQQVVRGDSAAYFCASSGVLANYGYTFGSGTRLTVV.

This clone was found a few times. The sequenced CDR3 bases are TGTGCCAGCAGCTTTACAGGTTCCACCTACGAG. Its translation: CASSFTGSTYE. The full CDR3 sequence reads CASSFTGSTYEQYF. This chain joins TRBV5-5 and TRBJ2-7; TRBD1 is a possible D gene (5 bases). Sequencing ends 3 residues short of the CDR3 end; the germline J gene provides the rest. The V end was cut by 2 bases, the J end by 2 bases, with 11 bases between. The germline V gene encodes CDR1 SGHKS and CDR2 YYEKEE (reference sequence). CDR3 length equals 14 residues. The full variable domain, completed using reference TRBV5-5 and TRBJ2-7, is DAGVTQSPTHLIKTRGQQVTLRCSPISGHKSVSWYQQVLGQGPQFIFQYYEKEERGRGNFPDRFSARQFPNYSSELNVNALLLGDSALYLCASSFTGSTYEQYFGPGTRLTVT.

This clone has just a few counts. The CDR3 bases that were read are TGTGCCAGTAGTATTGGCCTAGCGGCTAGCACAGATACG. It specifies CASSIGLAASTDT. The entire CDR3 protein is CASSIGLAASTDTQYF. The rearrangement uses TRBV19 and TRBJ2-3, with 7 positions matching TRBD2. The read terminates 3 residues ahead of where the CDR3 ends, so the germline J gene completes it. This CDR3 has 16 amino acids. Germline assignment: CDR1 LNHDA and CDR2 SQIVND (reference sequence). The junction had 6 bases not matched to a gene; V was cut back by 3 bases and J by 0 bases.

In its sample, this clone was seen many times. The read stops 3 residues short of the end of the CDR3; the missing end is completed from the germline J gene. The rearrangement uses TRBV4-1 and TRBJ2-1, with 7 bases matching TRBD1. CDR3 length equals 16 residues. J gave up 3 bases and V 4 bases, and 9 bases lay outside the gene matches. CDR1 is MGHRA and CDR2 is YSYEKL in the germline V gene. Incomplete CDR3 DNA: TGCGCCAGCAGCCCCCGTACAGGGGACAACTACAATGAG. This sequence encodes CASSPRTGDNYNE. The whole CDR3 region reads CASSPRTGDNYNEQFF.

There are a few counts of this clone. The read halts 3 residues ahead of the CDR3 end, with the missing end drawn from the germline J gene. The rearrangement joins TRBV5-6 to TRBJ1-2; TRBD1 agrees at 10 bases. The CDR3 totals 14 residues. V lost 3 bases to trimming and J lost 4 bases; unmatched junction nucleotides: 3. Germline CDR1 SGHDT, CDR2 YYEEEE. CDR3 bases read: TGTGCCAGCAGCTCCGGGACAGGGGCCTATGGC. Translated, it gives CASSSGTGAYG. The entire CDR3 protein reads CASSSGTGAYGYTF.

This clone was found many times. Sequencing ends 3 residues short of the CDR3 end; the germline J gene provides the rest. The rearrangement joins TRBV19 to TRBJ1-3; TRBD1 matches 8 bases. Germline-derived CDR1 and CDR2 are LNHDA and SQIVND (reference sequence). V dropped 4 bases and J dropped 2; count of bases not matched to a gene: 7. The CDR3 totals 16 residues. The DNA read from the CDR3 is TGTGCCAGTAGTACTTCCTCGGACAGGGCTGGAAACACC. Amino acid sequence: CASSTSSDRAGNT. The CDR3 in its entirety is CASSTSSDRAGNTIYF. Based on the CDR3 plus reference TRBV19 and TRBJ1-3, the full variable domain is DGGITQSPKYLFRKEGQNVTLSCEQNLNHDAMYWYRQDPGQGLRLIYYSQIVNDFQKGDIAEGYSVSREKKESFPLTVTSAQKNPTAFYLCASSTSSDRAGNTIYFGEGSWLTVV.

Only a few counts were recorded for this clone. Read data end 3 residues before the CDR3 end; the end is taken from the germline J gene. V usage is TRBV6-4 and J usage is TRBJ2-7, with D perhaps TRBD2 (6 bases). The V gene lost 3 bases and the J gene lost 2 bases, with 17 bases spanning the gap. The CDR3 sequence is 16 residues long. Germline V gene data show CDR1 as MRHNA and CDR2 as SNTAGT. The CDR3 spells CASSDPAGMVTYEQYF. CDR3 bases read: TGTGCCAGCAGTGATCCGGCGGGGATGGTCACCTACGAG.

This clone was seen ten or more times. The sequence runs out 3 residues before the end of the CDR3; the remainder is reconstructed from the germline J gene. The chain combines TRBV7-3 with TRBJ2-3, with 14 bases identical to TRBD2. CDR1 is SGHTA, CDR2 FQGTGA, per germline. This CDR3 has 16 amino acids. Losses at the gene ends were 4 bases for V and 5 bases for J; bases not matched to a gene: 5. The CDR3 is CASSSRLAGGQDTQYF. The part of the CDR3 DNA that was read is TGTGCCAGCAGCTCCCGACTAGCGGGGGGGCAAGATACG.

This clone was found a few times. CDR3 sequence: CASITTGGSCGNTEAFF. The sequenced CDR3 bases are TGTGCCAGTATCACGACAGGGGGCAGTTGTGGCAACACTGAA. The chain joins TRBV19 to TRBJ1-1, with TRBD1 matching 10 bases. The DNA ends 3 residues before the CDR3 does, and the rest of the CDR3 is filled in from the germline J gene. Trimming removed 7 bases from V and 2 bases from J; junction bases left unmatched: 13. Germline CDR1 LNHDA, CDR2 SQIVND (reference sequence). This CDR3 contains 17 residues.

This clone occurred many times. The DNA ends 3 residues before the CDR3 does, and the rest of the CDR3 is filled in from the germline J gene. The chain joins TRBV7-8 to TRBJ1-1, with 7 bases fitting TRBD1. The CDR3 extends over 13 amino acids. The germline gives CDR1 SGHVS, CDR2 FQNEAQ. Incomplete CDR3 DNA: TGTGCCAGCAGCTTAGTTCGGCAGGGGGAG. It specifies CASSLVRQGE. The complete CDR3 protein is CASSLVRQGEAFF.

This clone occurred a few times. The DNA ends 3 residues before the CDR3 does, and the rest of the CDR3 is filled in from the germline J gene. This sequence joins TRBV7-9 and TRBJ1-1; D call uncertain. The V end was cut by 6 bases, the J end by 3 bases, with 14 bases between. CDR3 size: 14 residues. The germline V gene encodes CDR1 SEHNR and CDR2 FQNEAQ (reference sequence). The CDR3: CASSLMMSDTEAFF. The CDR3 bases that were read are TGTGCCAGCAGTCTAATGATGTCGGACACTGAA.

In its sample, this clone ranks as medium-sized. The CDR3 extends 3 residues past the end of the read, so its final part is completed from the germline J gene. The chain links TRBV30 to TRBJ1-4, with 9 bases that match TRBD1. Germline values: CDR1 GTSNPN, CDR2 SVGIG (reference sequence). The CDR3 contains 14 residues. V trimming: 5 bases; J trimming: 6 bases; junction bases outside the gene matches: 7. Incomplete CDR3 DNA: TGTGCCTGGTCCCCCGGGACAGGGTATGAAAAA. This gives the protein CAWSPGTGYEK. The entire CDR3 is CAWSPGTGYEKLFF.